Listed here are 19 T cell receptor beta chains from one sample, sequenced in a study of T cells in Graves' hyperthyroidism and ophthalmopathy. TCR beta CDR3 region amplification was performed from RNA transcripts. The HTBI set primed first-round TCR CDR3 RT-PCR. One entry per CDR3 protein results from TCRdb running MiXCR on the multiplex PCR reads. The table shows around 520,000 distinct CDR3 sequences, with about 15% occurring only once. Specimen: blood. The origin of the receptors is a woman between 18 and 29 years old with Graves' hyperthyroidism.

This clonotype was recorded many times. The chain employs TRBV12-3 or TRBV12-4 and TRBJ2-7; 11 positions agree with TRBD1. The CDR3 length is 16 residues. The V gene end was trimmed by 3 bases and the J gene end by 4 bases; junction bases not matched to a gene: 8. Written as DNA, the CDR3 is TGTGCCAGCAGTTTGACCAGGGACAGGGGGAGGTACGAGCAGTACTTC. It encodes CASSLTRDRGRYEQYF.

The sample holds a few counts of this clonotype. This chain joins TRBV6-1 and TRBJ2-7, with 11 bases aligning to TRBD2. Germline CDR1 reads MNHNS; CDR2 reads SASEGT. This CDR3 contains 15 residues. V trimming: 8 bases; J trimming: 4 bases; junction bases outside the gene matches: 10. CDR3 in DNA: TGTGCCAGCCTTCTCCTAGCGGGAGGTATATACGAGCAGTACTTC. Translation gives CASLLLAGGIYEQYF.

This clonotype has at least ten counts. This chain joins TRBV30 and TRBJ1-2; D not resolved. Per germline, CDR1 GTSNPN and CDR2 SVGIG (reference sequence). The CDR3 consists of 14 residues. V was trimmed by 3 bases and J by 0 bases, leaving 11 bases between them. This CDR3 reads CAWSLRLTNYGYTF. In DNA, the CDR3 is TGTGCCTGGAGCCTCCGTCTTACTAACTATGGCTACACCTTC.

The chain combines TRBV11-2 with TRBJ2-7; a weak D match, TRBD2 (5 bases). Per the germline V gene, CDR1 is SGHAT and CDR2 is FQNNGV. V was trimmed by 3 bases and J by 5 bases, leaving 20 bases between them. The CDR3 has 16 residues. The CDR3 bases are TGTGCCAGCAGCTTCTGGTCTGTAGAGGGCCGGGACGAGCAGTACTTC. Its translation is CASSFWSVEGRDEQYF.

This clonotype appeared a few times. The genes are TRBV28 and TRBJ1-1, with TRBD1 matching 9 bases. The CDR3 spans 13 residues. Germline loops: CDR1 MDHEN, CDR2 SYDVKM. The trim removed 7 bases at V and 11 bases at J, leaving 11 bases unmatched. CDR3 DNA: TGTGCCAGCATTCTACAGGGGGCGCTGAATGCTTTCTTT. Translated: CASILQGALNAFF.

This clonotype came up many times. The V and J genes are TRBV20-1 and TRBJ1-3, with 10 bases aligning to TRBD1. CDR3 size: 14 residues. Germline V gene sequence: CDR1 DFQATT, CDR2 SNEGSKA (reference sequence). The V and J ends lost 6 bases and 2 bases, in that order; junction bases with no gene match: 4. CDR3 sequence: CSAIGTGAGNTIYF. In DNA, the CDR3 is TGCAGTGCCATAGGGACAGGGGCTGGAAACACCATATATTTT.

This clonotype was found many times. The V call is TRBV27, the J call TRBJ1-2; 7 bases are shared with TRBD1. The CDR3 totals 13 residues. CDR1 is MNHEY and CDR2 is SMNVEV in the germline V gene (reference sequence). The junction had 8 bases not matched to a gene; V was cut back by 6 bases and J by 7 bases. The CDR3 sequence: CASRSIQGFGYTF. The CDR3 DNA follows: TGTGCCAGCAGGTCCATACAGGGGTTTGGCTACACCTTC.

This clonotype showed up many times. The chain employs TRBV12-3 or TRBV12-4 and TRBJ2-7, with 10 bases matching TRBD2. The V gene end was trimmed by 4 bases and the J gene end by 1 base; junction bases not matched to a gene: 7. This CDR3 is built from 16 residues. The DNA of the CDR3 is TGTGCCAGCAGTTCAAGGACTAGCGGAAAATCCTACGAGCAGTACTTC. Translation gives CASSSRTSGKSYEQYF.

The J gene is TRBJ2-1, the V gene TRBV19; TRBD2 agrees at 9 bases. This CDR3 has 15 residues. The J segment lost 7 bases and the V segment lost 3 bases, leaving 7 bases of the junction unmatched. CDR1 is LNHDA, CDR2 SQIVND, per germline (reference sequence). The CDR3 protein is CASSIKREDRNEQFF. CDR3 in DNA: TGTGCCAGTAGTATTAAGCGGGAGGACCGGAATGAGCAGTTCTTC.

This clonotype turned up a few times. The CDR3 nucleotides read TGTGCCAGCAGTTTAGGACTCGGATACCACGAGCAGTACGTC. Residues: CASSLGLGYHEQYV. This chain uses TRBV6-1 with TRBJ2-7, with a weak D call TRBD2 (5 bases). The CDR3 totals 14 residues. Germline values: CDR1 MNHNS, CDR2 SASEGT. V was clipped by 5 bases and J by 5 bases, with 16 bases between them.

This clonotype has only a few counts. A much bigger clone sits one base away, suggesting this may be a read error. This chain links TRBV12-3 or TRBV12-4 with TRBJ2-2; D might be TRBD1 or TRBD2, each matching 6 bases. This CDR3 is 13 amino acids long. CDR3 residues: CASGQGNTGGLFF. The CDR3 DNA reads TGTGCCAGCGGGCAGGGGAACACCGGGGGGCTGTTTTTT.

The gene calls are TRBV6-2 or TRBV6-3 and TRBJ2-1; unclear D gene. V was clipped by 10 bases and J by 8 bases, with 3 bases between them. The germline CDR1 and CDR2 sequences are MNHEY and SVGEGT. The CDR3 spans 8 residues. Here the CDR3 reads CAKYEQFF. The DNA for the CDR3 is TGTGCCAAGTATGAGCAGTTCTTC.

In this sample, this clonotype turned up a few times. This sequence may be a read error, since a much larger clone differs from it by one base. The chain combines TRBV12-3 or TRBV12-4 with TRBJ2-1; D is unresolved. This CDR3 is 13 amino acids long. CDR3 sequence: CASSLDPNNGQFF. CDR3 DNA sequence: TGTGCCAGCAGTTTAGACCCAAACAATGGGCAGTTCTTC.

This clonotype was recorded only once. J is TRBJ2-1 and V is TRBV3-1; 9 bases map to TRBD1. CDR1 is LGHDT, CDR2 YNNKEL, per germline (reference sequence). V gave up 4 bases and J gave up 8 bases; unmatched junction bases: 9. The CDR3 covers 15 residues. In DNA form, the CDR3 reads TGTGCCAGCAGCCTCGGGACAGGGACTTGGTATGAGCAGTTCTTC. Translated: CASSLGTGTWYEQFF.

The chain uses TRBV2 and TRBJ2-1, with 8 positions matching TRBD2. There are 15 residues in the CDR3. Germline CDR1 SNHLY, CDR2 FYNNEI. V gave up 6 bases and J gave up 0 bases; unmatched junction bases: 4. The CDR3 DNA sequence: TGTGCCAGCAGCTACACTAGCGGCTCCTACAATGAGCAGTTCTTC. This translates into CASSYTSGSYNEQFF.

This clonotype has more than one count but fewer than ten. The chain couples TRBV25-1 to TRBJ2-1; D is unclear. CDR1 and CDR2 (germline): MGHDK, SYGVNS. Trimming left V 1 base short and J 7 bases short, with 17 bases between. CDR3 length: 16 amino acids. The CDR3 DNA is TGTGCCAGCAGTGAATTGAACACCAAGATAGTGAATGAGCAGTTCTTC. It specifies CASSELNTKIVNEQFF.

In its sample, this clonotype was seen many times. J is TRBJ2-6 and V is TRBV10-3; D ambiguous. Per germline, CDR1 ENHRY and CDR2 SYGVKD. Trimming removed 11 bases at V and 0 bases at J, with 5 bases between. The CDR3 has 12 residues. As DNA, the CDR3 is TGTGCCGCAAGCTCTGGGGCCAACGTCCTGACTTTC. It encodes CAASSGANVLTF.

This clonotype appeared a few times. The chain employs TRBV15 and TRBJ1-5, with a weak D call TRBD1 (5 bases). Germline-derived CDR1 and CDR2 are LNHNV and YYDKDF (reference sequence). The V and J ends lost 0 bases and 2 bases respectively, with 11 bases between them. The CDR3 is made up of 16 amino acids. The CDR3: CATSRDGGMGNQPQHF. CDR3 nucleotide sequence: TGTGCCACCAGCAGAGATGGGGGGATGGGCAATCAGCCCCAGCATTTT.

This clonotype was recorded at least ten times. The chain recombines TRBV11-2 with TRBJ2-1; D possibly matches TRBD1 or TRBD2 (5 bases each). V was cut by 4 bases and J by 2 bases, with 12 bases left in between. CDR1 is SGHAT, CDR2 FQNNGV, per germline. CDR3 length equals 15 residues. Here the CDR3 reads CASSYGALTYNEQFF. CDR3 nucleotide sequence: TGTGCCAGCAGCTACGGGGCTCTCACCTACAATGAGCAGTTCTTC.